This entry features one T cell receptor beta chain sequence. Its antigen is unknown. Running of the assay took place at deep level. Generated by immunoSEQ multiplex PCR, the TCRdb table keeps only in-frame clones and is missing some. Among about 2.4 million clones listed, around 94% were seen once. This sample was included in a study of shared clonotypes between healthy human individuals. Overall study findings and caveats: Sorted-subset samples were not fully sequenced, rarefaction indicated. Sampling included only blood; tissue repertoires likely differ.

CDR1 and CDR2 from the germline V gene are MNHEY and SVGAGI. V lost 1 base and J 2 bases, leaving 13 bases between the germline ends. The CDR3 consists of 16 residues. The chain is built from TRBV6-5 and TRBJ2-3; D is possibly TRBD2 (5 bases). The sequenced sample consisted of naive CD4+ T cells sorted from blood. Subset denoted: CD45RA+ positively selected. This clonotype was obtained from a man aged 18 to 30 in good health. The CDR3 region is CASSYYPVAFTDTQYF. The CDR3 region has the DNA TGTGCCAGCAGTTACTATCCGGTAGCGTTCACAGATACGCAGTATTTT.